The 24 T cell receptor beta chains given below trace back to one sample, sequenced in a study of beta chain features in type 1 diabetes listed by TCRdb under 2018. Libraries came from the immunoSEQ multiplex PCR assay. All of the isolated RNA was reverse transcribed with the High Capacity cDNA Reverse Transcription Kit, so expressed TCRB transcripts were sequenced. Imported from immuneACCESS, the table was reduced by TCRdb to in-frame sequences with V and J called. These copies leave out some clones; in studies compared against another copy, an unresolved V gene accounts for under half, and the cause of the remainder is not known. For this sample there are 200,000 to 250,000 clones; 11% appear just once. The ten most abundant clones make up roughly 1.3% of the sample. Sequencing was carried out using central memory CD4+ T cells from blood. These receptors were collected from a man aged 18-30 years in good health.

This sequence joins TRBV7-8 and TRBJ2-1; the match to TRBD2 covers 8 bases. This CDR3 comprises 14 residues. The V and J ends lost 4 bases and 9 bases, in that order; junction bases with no gene match: 8. The germline CDR1 and CDR2 sequences are SGHVS and FQNEAQ. CDR3 DNA sequence: TGTGCCAGCAGCTCGGGACTAGGATACCGTGAGCAGTTCTTC. This encodes CASSSGLGYREQFF. Looking up the rest from reference TRBV7-8 and TRBJ2-1 gives the full variable domain: GAGVSQSPRYKVAKRGQDVALRCDPISGHVSLFWYQQALGQGPEFLTYFQNEAQLDKSGLPSDRFFAERPEGSVSTLKIQRTQQEDSAVYLCASSSGLGYREQFFGPGTRLTVL.

This clone was seen many times. The same CDR3 can be traced to other DNA sequences in this sample. The rearrangement links TRBV7-9 to TRBJ2-1; D is uncertain. The ends were cut back, 1 base at V and 7 bases at J, with 2 bases in the middle. The CDR3 runs to 11 residues. CDR1 and CDR2 (germline): SEHNR, FQNEAQ (reference sequence). The CDR3 DNA is TGTGCCAGCAGCTTAGGGAATGAGCAGTTCTTC. The encoded protein is CASSLGNEQFF.

This chain connects TRBV5-4 to TRBJ2-5, with TRBD2 matching 10 bases. Germline V gives CDR1 SGHNT, CDR2 YYREEE (reference sequence). With 2 bases clipped from V and 2 bases from J, the junction kept 3 bases outside the gene matches. The CDR3 has 15 residues. The CDR3 bases are TGTGCCAGCAGCTTAACTAGCGGGGATCAAGAGACCCAGTACTTC. As protein: CASSLTSGDQETQYF.

This clone was detected a few times. Within the sample, other DNA sequences also encode this same CDR3. CDR3 region: CASSGRENGEQFF. In DNA form, the CDR3 reads TGCGCCAGCAGCGGGCGGGAAAATGGTGAGCAGTTCTTC. The chain joins TRBV5-1 to TRBJ2-1; possibly TRBD2 for D (6 bases). CDR3 size: 13 residues. Trimming cost V 4 bases and J 9 bases, with 14 bases left between them. CDR1 is SGHRS and CDR2 is YFSETQ in the germline V gene.

There are many counts of this clone. The rearrangement uses TRBV2 and TRBJ2-6; TRBD1 might be the D (6 bases). Germline values: CDR1 SNHLY, CDR2 FYNNEI. This CDR3 has 16 amino acids. V was clipped by 4 bases and J by 0 bases, with 10 bases between them. CDR3 nucleotide sequence: TGTGCCAGCAGTGGGAGACAGGCCTCTGGGGCCAACGTCCTGACTTTC. It yields the protein CASSGRQASGANVLTF.

V gene TRBV5-6 combines with J gene TRBJ2-1, with TRBD2 identical over 9 bases. Unmatched junction bases numbered 13, after V lost 4 bases and J lost 8 bases. The CDR3 length is 16 residues. Germline CDR1 is SGHDT and CDR2 is YYEEEE. In DNA, the CDR3 is TGTGCCAGCAGCACTATAGCGGGGGCGCCATACGATGAGCAGTTCTTC. This gives the protein CASSTIAGAPYDEQFF.

This chain links TRBV10-3 with TRBJ1-2; possible D gene TRBD1, 6 bases. Trimming took off 6 bases at V and 8 bases at J, with 22 bases between the two ends. Germline CDR1 and CDR2: ENHRY and SYGVKD. The CDR3 sequence is 15 residues long. The CDR3: CAISGRDTTQGGYTF. In nucleotides, the CDR3 is TGTGCCATCAGCGGCCGGGACACCACCCAAGGAGGCTACACCTTC.

At least ten counts were recorded for this clone. The chain uses TRBV18 and TRBJ2-2; D remains unclear. The CDR3 has 14 amino acids. Germline CDR1 KGHSH, CDR2 LQKENI. Trimming removed 4 bases from V and 3 bases from J, with 9 bases in between. CDR3 protein: CASSQTQYTGELFF. CDR3 sequence (DNA): TGTGCCAGCTCACAGACACAGTACACCGGGGAGCTGTTTTTT.

Only a few counts were recorded for this clone. V usage is TRBV7-6 and J usage is TRBJ2-1; no firm D call. Per germline, CDR1 SGHVS and CDR2 FNYEAQ. The CDR3 loop spans 12 amino acids. With 6 bases removed from V and 9 bases from J, the gap between germline ends came to 12 bases. CDR3 bases: TGTGCCAGCAGTTCCCAGTTTGCTGAGCAGTTCTTC. Its protein product is CASSSQFAEQFF.

There are a few counts of this clone. The chain combines TRBV7-2 with TRBJ2-5, with 9 nucleotides matching TRBD1. The CDR3 is made up of 18 amino acids. Losses at the gene ends were 3 bases for V and 3 bases for J; bases not matched to a gene: 14. Per the germline V gene, CDR1 is SGHTA and CDR2 is FQGNSA. CDR3 residues: CASSLGPPGQGGEETQYF. DNA for the CDR3: TGTGCCAGCAGCTTGGGGCCTCCGGGACAGGGAGGGGAAGAGACCCAGTACTTC.

This sequence joins TRBV5-1 and TRBJ2-3, with 12 positions matching TRBD2. CDR3 length: 15 amino acids. The germline V gene has CDR1 SGHRS and CDR2 YFSETQ. Trimming at V came to 4 bases and at J to 9 bases, leaving 9 bases not matched to a gene. CDR3 residues: CASSQTSGSLGTQYF. CDR3 in DNA: TGCGCCAGCAGCCAGACTAGCGGGAGTTTGGGGACGCAGTATTTT.

The genes are TRBV29-1 and TRBJ1-2; 7 bases match TRBD1. This CDR3 contains 12 residues. Germline V gene lookup returns CDR1 SQVTM and CDR2 ANQGSEA. As DNA, the CDR3 is TGCGGGGACAGTGCAGCTAACTATGGCTACACCTTC. Protein: CGDSAANYGYTF.

This clone was recorded a few times. This chain joins TRBV25-1 and TRBJ2-3, with 9 bases lining up with TRBD2. The length of the CDR3 is 17 residues. Germline V gives CDR1 MGHDK, CDR2 SYGVNS. The ends lost 2 bases at V and 3 bases at J; junction bases unmatched: 9. The DNA for the CDR3 is TGTGCCAGCAGTGAACCGCTGAGGCGGGGGGGGACAGATACGCAGTATTTT. It encodes CASSEPLRRGGTDTQYF.

Concerning this clone itself: A single base separates this from a much larger clone, so it may be a read error. V gene TRBV11-3 combines with J gene TRBJ2-6; no reliable D call. Looked up from germline, CDR1 is SGHNT and CDR2 is YENEEA. The CDR3 loop spans 13 amino acids. V was trimmed by 1 base and J by 4 bases, leaving 2 bases between them. The chain's CDR3 is CASSLAGANVLTF. The CDR3 bases are TGTGCCAGCAGCTTAGCCGGGGCCAACGTCCTGACTTTC.

The chain links TRBV5-1 to TRBJ2-5, with 13 positions matching TRBD2. Germline values: CDR1 SGHRS, CDR2 YFSETQ. After removal of 4 bases from V and 5 bases from J, the junction contained 8 bases not matched to a gene. The length of the CDR3 is 16 residues. The CDR3 reads CASSLLAGGGPETQYF. The CDR3 nucleotides read TGCGCCAGCAGCCTACTAGCGGGAGGGGGCCCGGAGACCCAGTACTTC.

The CDR3 reads CASSPRIGETQYF. CDR3 bases: TGTGCCAGCAGCCCTCGTATCGGTGAGACCCAGTACTTC. This chain connects TRBV7-7 to TRBJ2-5; no clear D. CDR3 length: 13 residues. Trimming took 5 bases from V and 5 from J, leaving 12 bases between them. Germline lookup yields CDR1 SSHAT and CDR2 FNYEAQ (reference sequence).

This clone was detected only a few times. The gene calls are TRBV13 and TRBJ1-5; TRBD1 matches 7 bases. V lost 5 bases and J lost 3; bases outside the gene matches: 19. The CDR3 spans 19 residues. The germline V gene has CDR1 PRHDT and CDR2 FYEKMQ (reference sequence). Written as DNA, the CDR3 is TGTGCCAGCAGCCACACCGGGACAGTTGGAGAGGGTTTCAATCAGCCCCAGCATTTT. It encodes CASSHTGTVGEGFNQPQHF.

This clone was picked up a small number of times. Other nucleotide sequences in the sample specify the same CDR3. The J gene is TRBJ2-5, the V gene TRBV6-5; D is unresolved. Germline V gene lookup returns CDR1 MNHEY and CDR2 SVGAGI. With 2 bases removed from V and 5 bases from J, the gap between germline ends came to 3 bases. The CDR3 extends over 11 amino acids. CDR3 in amino acids: CASSYGETQYF. The CDR3 DNA reads as TGTGCCAGCAGTTACGGGGAGACCCAGTACTTC.

The V call is TRBV5-1, the J call TRBJ2-6, with 11 bases fitting TRBD1. V dropped 7 bases and J dropped 2; count of bases not matched to a gene: 5. This CDR3 has 16 residues. CDR1 is SGHRS and CDR2 is YFSETQ in the germline V gene. The chain's CDR3 is CASAPGQGAGANVLTF. CDR3 DNA sequence: TGCGCCAGCGCGCCGGGACAGGGGGCTGGGGCCAACGTCCTGACTTTC.

The chain has TRBV7-6 and TRBJ2-3, with TRBD2 matching 9 bases. Germline trimming cut 1 base from V and 4 bases from J; bases unmatched to any gene: 3. The CDR3 is 15 residues long. CDR1 is SGHVS, CDR2 FNYEAQ, per germline. Here the CDR3 DNA reads TGTGCCAGCAGCTTAGTAGCGGGAGAGGCAGATACGCAGTATTTT. Its protein is CASSLVAGEADTQYF. The variable domain in full, completed from reference TRBV7-6 and TRBJ2-3, reads GAGVSQSPRYKVTKRGQDVALRCDPISGHVSLYWYRQALGQGPEFLTYFNYEAQQDKSGLPNDRFSAERPEGSISTLTIQRTEQRDSAMYRCASSLVAGEADTQYFGPGTRLTVL.

The J gene is TRBJ1-1, the V gene TRBV7-6; maybe TRBD1 (6 bases). This CDR3 comprises 12 residues. The ends were cut back, 2 bases at V and 10 bases at J, with 11 bases in the middle. Germline V lookup: CDR1 SGHVS, CDR2 FNYEAQ. The CDR3 coding sequence is TGTGCCAGCAGCTTACCACAGGGTCGAGCTTTCTTT. As protein: CASSLPQGRAFF.

This clone was seen more than once but under ten times. The rearrangement links TRBV25-1 to TRBJ1-4; D call uncertain. Germline V gene data show CDR1 as MGHDK and CDR2 as SYGVNS. This CDR3 comprises 13 residues. V was shortened by 5 bases and J by 7 bases, with 11 bases between the two germline ends. This CDR3 reads CASSHRYGEKLFF. In nucleotides, the CDR3 is TGTGCCAGCAGTCACCGTTACGGTGAAAAACTGTTTTTT.

J is TRBJ2-7 and V is TRBV18, with 11 bases identical to TRBD1. The CDR3 loop spans 13 amino acids. Trimming at V came to 6 bases and at J to 6 bases, leaving 4 bases not matched to a gene. The germline CDR1 and CDR2 sequences are KGHSH and LQKENI. CDR3 loop: CASSSGTGGEQYF. DNA of the CDR3: TGTGCCAGCTCCTCCGGGACAGGGGGCGAGCAGTACTTC. Full variable domain (remainder filled in from reference TRBV18 and TRBJ2-7): NAGVMQNPRHLVRRRGQEARLRCSPMKGHSHVYWYRQLPEEGLKFMVYLQKENIIDESGMPKERFSAEFPKEGPSILRIQQVVRGDSAAYFCASSSGTGGEQYFGPGTRLTVT.

The chain has TRBV18 and TRBJ1-4; perhaps TRBD1 as D (5 bases). V lost 8 bases and J lost 7, with 20 bases in between. The germline gives CDR1 KGHSH, CDR2 LQKENI. The CDR3 runs to 15 residues. DNA of the CDR3: TGTGCCAGCGGAGAACCGGGGACCGGCGGTGAAAAACTGTTTTTT. It is translated as CASGEPGTGGEKLFF.